Following are 25 T cell receptor beta chains from one sample sequenced in a study of T cell responses to AZD1222 COVID-19 vaccine. Profiling relied on immunoSEQ multiplex PCR, and the TCRdb table lists in-frame clones only, not all of them. In the table there are under 140,000 clones, about 81% of which are singletons. The input for sequencing was peripheral blood, taken on day 0 of AZD1222 vaccination. Receptors originate from an adult in good health.

This sequence joins TRBV7-2 and TRBJ1-1, with 7 bases fitting TRBD1. CDR3 size: 14 residues. V shed 7 bases and J 5 bases; nucleotides not matched to a gene: 10. The V gene's germline CDR1 is SGHTA and CDR2 FQGNSA. CDR3 amino acids: CASTVNRGGTEAFF. The CDR3 DNA reads TGTGCCAGCACCGTAAACAGGGGAGGAACTGAAGCTTTCTTT.

The chain carries TRBV7-8 and TRBJ2-1; 8 nucleotides align to TRBD2. The germline CDR1 and CDR2 sequences are SGHVS and FQNEAQ. The CDR3 loop spans 16 amino acids. J gave up 4 bases and V 1 base, and 6 bases lay outside the gene matches. The CDR3 nucleotides are TGTGCCAGCAGCTTAGGCGGGGTAGCGGGGTACAATGAGCAGTTCTTC. This encodes CASSLGGVAGYNEQFF. Full variable domain (outside the CDR3, taken from reference TRBV7-8 and TRBJ2-1): GAGVSQSPRYKVAKRGQDVALRCDPISGHVSLFWYQQALGQGPEFLTYFQNEAQLDKSGLPSDRFFAERPEGSVSTLKIQRTQQEDSAVYLCASSLGGVAGYNEQFFGPGTRLTVL.

This clone was seen once. V usage is TRBV28 and J usage is TRBJ1-2; 11 nucleotides align to TRBD1. This CDR3 contains 14 residues. Germline values: CDR1 MDHEN, CDR2 SYDVKM. V gave up 3 bases and J gave up 8 bases; unmatched junction bases: 5. CDR3 protein: CASSLDRGLEGYTF. The CDR3 nucleotides read TGTGCCAGCAGTTTGGACAGGGGGCTAGAGGGCTACACCTTC.

This chain links TRBV5-4 with TRBJ2-1; TRBD1 agrees at 8 bases. The V and J ends lost 2 bases and 0 bases, in that order; junction bases with no gene match: 4. CDR1 and CDR2 (germline): SGHNT, YYREEE (reference sequence). This CDR3 has 16 amino acids. CDR3 residues: CASSFNTGGSYNEQFF. CDR3 DNA: TGTGCCAGCAGCTTTAATACAGGGGGCTCCTACAATGAGCAGTTCTTC.

The chain employs TRBV29-1 and TRBJ2-6; D gene ambiguous. Germline V gene sequence: CDR1 SQVTM, CDR2 ANQGSEA. The CDR3 totals 16 residues. V lost 0 bases and J lost 1, with 10 bases in between. The CDR3 protein is CSVEEQTKSGANVLTF. CDR3 in DNA: TGCAGCGTTGAAGAACAGACGAAATCTGGGGCCAACGTCCTGACTTTC. Full variable domain (remainder filled in from reference TRBV29-1 and TRBJ2-6): SAVISQKPSRDICQRGTSLTIQCQVDSQVTMMFWYRQQPGQSLTLIATANQGSEATYESGFVIDKFPISRPNLTFSTLTVSNMSPEDSSIYLCSVEEQTKSGANVLTFGAGSRLTVL.

The chain links TRBV7-2 to TRBJ2-3; possible D gene TRBD2, 6 bases. CDR1 and CDR2 (germline): SGHTA, FQGNSA. V gave up 5 bases and J gave up 5 bases, with 23 bases separating them. This CDR3 is 17 amino acids long. The CDR3 DNA sequence: TGTGCCAGCAGCACCGCAAGGGCTAGCGATAATGGAGATACGCAGTATTTT. Its protein product is CASSTARASDNGDTQYF.

The J gene is TRBJ2-1, the V gene TRBV15, with TRBD2 matching over 13 bases. The trim removed 3 bases at V and 9 bases at J, leaving 14 bases unmatched. The CDR3 is 18 amino acids. Germline V CDR1 and CDR2: LNHNV, YYDKDF (reference sequence). The CDR3 coding sequence is TGTGCCACCAGCAGGCCGACTCTTGGGACTAGCGGGACGACTGAGCAGTTCTTC. It translates to CATSRPTLGTSGTTEQFF. Together with reference TRBV15 and TRBJ2-1, the CDR3 gives the full variable domain: DAMVIQNPRYQVTQFGKPVTLSCSQTLNHNVMYWYQQKSSQAPKLLFHYYDKDFNNEADTPDNFQSRRPNTSFCFLDIRSPGLGDTAMYLCATSRPTLGTSGTTEQFFGPGTRLTVL.

J is TRBJ1-5 and V is TRBV6-2 or TRBV6-3; no definite D call. CDR1 MNHEY and CDR2 SVGEGT come from the germline V gene. This CDR3 comprises 12 residues. Trimming took off 4 bases at V and 3 bases at J, with 4 bases between the two ends. CDR3 DNA: TGTGCCAGCAGTTGGCCCAATCAGCCCCAGCATTTT. It yields the protein CASSWPNQPQHF.

This clone was seen only a few times. The chain is built from TRBV28 and TRBJ1-1; 8 bases are a match to TRBD1. The CDR3 sequence is 14 residues long. Trimming cost V 7 bases and J 6 bases; bases outside gene matches: 10. Germline values: CDR1 MDHEN, CDR2 SYDVKM. CDR3 sequence (DNA): TGTGCCAGCACAAGCAGGGGGCGCATTCCTGAAGCTTTCTTT. Protein product: CASTSRGRIPEAFF.

In regard to this clone: One end of the junction does not line up with germline, which may come from a read error. V and J are TRBV10-1 and TRBJ1-2, with D uncertain. CDR1 is WNHNN, CDR2 SYGVQD, per germline (reference sequence). CDR3 size: 17 residues. CDR3 amino acids: CVSSESAPAHRDNGYTF. CDR3 bases: TGCGTCAGCAGTGAGTCGGCGCCAGCCCATCGTGATAATGGCTACACCTTC.

CDR3 sequence reads: CASSLGGLSYGYTF. CDR3 sequence (DNA): TGTGCCAGCAGTTTAGGGGGGCTGAGCTATGGCTACACCTTC. This chain uses TRBV28 with TRBJ1-2; tentatively, D is TRBD1 (6 bases). CDR3 length: 14 residues. V was trimmed by 2 bases and J by 4 bases, leaving 11 bases between them. Germline V gene data show CDR1 as MDHEN and CDR2 as SYDVKM.

The V gene is TRBV3-1 (or the pseudogene TRBV3-2), the J gene TRBJ2-7, with D tentatively TRBD1 (5 bases). The germline V and J ends were trimmed by 0 bases and 2 bases, with 11 bases remaining between them. This CDR3 has 15 residues. Germline assignment: CDR1 LGHDT and CDR2 YNNKEL (reference sequence). CDR3 amino acids: CASSQDPGLTYEQYF. DNA for the CDR3: TGTGCCAGCAGCCAAGACCCAGGGTTAACCTACGAGCAGTACTTC.

CDR3 in DNA: TGCGCCAGCAGCAGAGACAGGGGTCGGGAAAAACTGTTTTTT. Translated: CASSRDRGREKLFF. This sequence joins TRBV4-3 and TRBJ1-4, with 8 bases fitting TRBD1. CDR3 length: 14 residues. Per germline, CDR1 LGHNA and CDR2 YSLEER. V dropped 5 bases and J dropped 8; count of bases not matched to a gene: 7.

In DNA form, the CDR3 reads TGTGCCAGCACCCGGGACGGCAATCAGCCCCAGCATTTT. Its translation is CASTRDGNQPQHF. The chain links TRBV18 to TRBJ1-5, with a tentative D call TRBD1 (5 bases). Germline loops: CDR1 KGHSH, CDR2 LQKENI. CDR3 size: 13 residues. Trimming stripped 8 bases from V and 2 bases from J, with 10 bases between. Together with reference TRBV18 and TRBJ1-5, the CDR3 gives the full variable domain: NAGVMQNPRHLVRRRGQEARLRCSPMKGHSHVYWYRQLPEEGLKFMVYLQKENIIDESGMPKERFSAEFPKEGPSILRIQQVVRGDSAAYFCASTRDGNQPQHFGDGTRLSIL.

The chain joins TRBV18 to TRBJ1-5; the D is unclear. V gave up 0 bases and J gave up 11 bases, with 17 bases separating them. The CDR3 loop spans 15 amino acids. Per the germline V gene, CDR1 is KGHSH and CDR2 is LQKENI. The CDR3 DNA follows: TGTGCCAGCTCACCACCCGATGGCCTCCTGGAGGCCCAGCATTTT. It specifies CASSPPDGLLEAQHF.

The J gene is TRBJ1-5, the V gene TRBV29-1, with a weak D call TRBD1 (5 bases). The CDR3 has 16 amino acids. Germline-derived CDR1 and CDR2 are SQVTM and ANQGSEA. Trimming stripped 6 bases from V and 6 bases from J, with 24 bases between. The CDR3 nucleotides are TGCAGCGTAGGCGGGGTGAGTGGGGCGGCGGGTCAGCCCCAGCATTTT. Amino acids: CSVGGVSGAAGQPQHF.

CDR3 sequence: CASSSRGDRIRSTDTQYF. CDR3 coding DNA: TGCGCCAGCAGCTCCCGGGGCGACCGGATAAGGAGCACAGATACGCAGTATTTT. The chain carries TRBV5-1 and TRBJ2-3; D tentatively fits TRBD1 or TRBD2 (5 bases each). The CDR3 is made up of 18 amino acids. The germline V gene has CDR1 SGHRS and CDR2 YFSETQ. Trimming took off 3 bases at V and 0 bases at J, with 20 bases between the two ends. Full variable domain (rest looked up from reference TRBV5-1 and TRBJ2-3): KAGVTQTPRYLIKTRGQQVTLSCSPISGHRSVSWYQQTPGQGLQFLFEYFSETQRNKGNFPGRFSGRQFSNSRSEMNVSTLELGDSALYLCASSSRGDRIRSTDTQYFGPGTRLTVL.

Details on this clone: The same CDR3 is also encoded by other DNA sequences in this sample. The V call is TRBV7-6, the J call TRBJ2-3, with 11 bases lining up with TRBD2. J lost 0 bases, V lost 5 bases, and 7 bases had no gene match. The CDR3 runs to 17 residues. Germline V gene lookup returns CDR1 SGHVS and CDR2 FNYEAQ. This chain's CDR3 is CASSPLAGGTSTDTQYF. CDR3 DNA: TGTGCCAGCAGCCCTCTAGCGGGGGGAACTAGCACAGATACGCAGTATTTT.

The chain joins TRBV18 to TRBJ1-2; 7 bases match TRBD1. There are 14 residues in the CDR3. CDR1 is KGHSH, CDR2 LQKENI, per germline. The V segment lost 6 bases and the J segment 0 bases; nucleotides outside the gene matches: 4. The DNA of the CDR3 is TGTGCCAGCTCTCCCGGGACAGCTAACTATGGCTACACCTTC. Translating gives CASSPGTANYGYTF.

The chain is built from TRBV5-5 and TRBJ1-2; no reliable D call. This CDR3 has 12 amino acids. Trimming removed 1 base at V and 4 bases at J, with 5 bases between. Per the germline V gene, CDR1 is SGHKS and CDR2 is YYEKEE (reference sequence). CDR3 region: CASSLSLYGYTF. In DNA, the CDR3 is TGTGCCAGCAGCTTGAGCCTCTATGGCTACACCTTC.

This chain connects TRBV7-6 to TRBJ2-2; TRBD1 matches at 7 bases. Germline CDR1 and CDR2: SGHVS and FNYEAQ. The CDR3 has 16 residues. The ends lost 5 bases at V and 6 bases at J; junction bases unmatched: 12. CDR3: CASSAPDRVGPGELFF. CDR3 sequence (DNA): TGTGCCAGCAGCGCCCCTGACAGGGTAGGGCCCGGGGAGCTGTTTTTT.

The J gene is TRBJ2-5, the V gene TRBV29-1; 10 positions agree with TRBD1. V shed 4 bases and J 5 bases; nucleotides not matched to a gene: 10. Germline V gene data show CDR1 as SQVTM and CDR2 as ANQGSEA. The CDR3 consists of 15 residues. The CDR3 is CSVGGDRGGIETQYF. CDR3 nucleotide sequence: TGCAGCGTTGGGGGGGACAGGGGCGGGATCGAGACCCAGTACTTC. Filled out from reference TRBV29-1 and TRBJ2-5, the complete variable domain reads SAVISQKPSRDICQRGTSLTIQCQVDSQVTMMFWYRQQPGQSLTLIATANQGSEATYESGFVIDKFPISRPNLTFSTLTVSNMSPEDSSIYLCSVGGDRGGIETQYFGPGTRLLVL.

The rearrangement links TRBV24-1 to TRBJ2-7, with D maybe TRBD2 (6 bases). CDR1 KGHDR and CDR2 SFDVKD come from the germline V gene. This CDR3 region has 14 residues. The V end was cut by 4 bases, the J end by 0 bases, with 9 bases between. CDR3 sequence: CATSEGGASYEQYF. The CDR3 DNA reads TGTGCCACCAGTGAAGGAGGGGCCTCCTACGAGCAGTACTTC.

CDR3 sequence (DNA): TGTGCCAGCAGCTTCGACATGCAGGGGAACACTGAAGCTTTCTTT. Amino acids: CASSFDMQGNTEAFF. The chain employs TRBV5-5 and TRBJ1-1; D might be TRBD1 (5 bases). The CDR3 loop spans 15 amino acids. Germline CDR1 SGHKS, CDR2 YYEKEE (reference sequence). V was pared by 2 bases and J by 1 base, with 12 bases between.

This clone has more than one count but fewer than ten. The gene calls are TRBV30 and TRBJ1-5; TRBD1 is a possible D gene (5 bases). Germline assignment: CDR1 GTSNPN and CDR2 SVGIG (reference sequence). The V and J ends lost 4 bases and 3 bases respectively, with 13 bases between them. There are 14 residues in the CDR3. CDR3 sequence: CAWNGGAANQPQHF. DNA of the CDR3: TGTGCCTGGAACGGTGGGGCAGCCAATCAGCCCCAGCATTTT. The variable domain in full, completed from reference TRBV30 and TRBJ1-5, reads SQTIHQWPATLVQPVGSPLSLECTVEGTSNPNLYWYRQAAGRGLQLLFYSVGIGQISSEVPQNLSASRPQDRQFILSSKKLLLSDSGFYLCAWNGGAANQPQHFGDGTRLSIL.